This T cell receptor (beta chain) was sequenced in a study of patients and donors after allogeneic stem cell transplantation. V shed 6 bases and J shed 0 bases, with 17 bases lying between them. This CDR3 comprises 16 residues. CDR1 and CDR2 (germline): MNHNY, SVGAGI (reference sequence). TCRdb ran MiXCR on the RT-PCR reads and lists one entry per CDR3 protein. The top ten clones hold roughly 26% of a sample with about 150,000 distinct CDR3 sequences, roughly 22% of them seen once. The V gene is TRBV6-6, the J gene TRBJ1-1, with D hard to call. Sequenced material: blood, either unsorted or a sorted T cell fraction (not recorded which). This TCR derives from a human donor who was either an allogeneic HSCT recipient or a stem cell or donor lymphocyte infusion donor (not recorded which). It is not recorded whose cells these are; they may come from a transplant donor. CDR3 DNA sequence: TGTGCCAGCAGGGCCCCTCTTAGCAGCCTGAACACTGAAGCTTTCTTT. It encodes CASRAPLSSLNTEAFF.